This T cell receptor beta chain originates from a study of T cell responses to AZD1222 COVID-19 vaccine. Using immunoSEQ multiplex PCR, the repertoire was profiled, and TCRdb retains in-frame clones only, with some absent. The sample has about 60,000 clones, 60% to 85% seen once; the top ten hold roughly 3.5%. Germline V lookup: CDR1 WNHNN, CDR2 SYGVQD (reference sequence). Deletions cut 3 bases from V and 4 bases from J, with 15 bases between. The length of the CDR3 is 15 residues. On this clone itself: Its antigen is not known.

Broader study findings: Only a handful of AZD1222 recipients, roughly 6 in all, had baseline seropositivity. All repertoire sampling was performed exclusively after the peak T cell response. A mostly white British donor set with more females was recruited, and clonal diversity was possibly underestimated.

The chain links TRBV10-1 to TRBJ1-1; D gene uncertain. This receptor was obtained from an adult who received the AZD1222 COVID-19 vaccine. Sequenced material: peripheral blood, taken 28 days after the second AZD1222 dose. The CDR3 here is CASSDAQAHTTEAFF. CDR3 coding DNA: TGCGCCAGCAGTGACGCACAAGCCCACACCACTGAAGCTTTCTTT.